This TCR beta chain was obtained from a study of cytomegalovirus exposure and HLA in healthy donors. Notes on the study in general: Reports credit the classifier with highly specific, highly sensitive diagnosis of cytomegalovirus status. CMV serostatus alone was available as immune exposure information. A later analysis, which compared TCR beta chains of equal frequency, found the HLA-associated ones more clonally expanded.

A word on this clone: Its antigen is as yet unknown.

Primers: 60 Vbeta forward and 13 Jbeta reverse. The protocol was immunoSEQ multiplex PCR, while the TCRdb copy is restricted to in-frame clones and leaves out a portion. Seen here are about 160,000 clones, over 70% observed once, and the top ten hold 7%. The CDR3 has 16 amino acids. V lost 4 bases to trimming and J lost 5 bases, with 21 bases between them. Germline V gene lookup returns CDR1 GTSNPN and CDR2 SVGIG (reference sequence). The sequence was obtained from a woman in her thirties or forties in good health and CMV-seropositive. The chain links TRBV30 to TRBJ1-5, with no clear D. Sequenced: PBMCs. CDR3 DNA sequence: TGTGCCTGGACCCCATCCGACTTGGTTCCGGATCAGCCCCAGCATTTT. Translating it yields CAWTPSDLVPDQPQHF. Supplemented by reference TRBV30 and TRBJ1-5, the full variable domain reads SQTIHQWPATLVQPVGSPLSLECTVEGTSNPNLYWYRQAAGRGLQLLFYSVGIGQISSEVPQNLSASRPQDRQFILSSKKLLLSDSGFYLCAWTPSDLVPDQPQHFGDGTRLSIL.